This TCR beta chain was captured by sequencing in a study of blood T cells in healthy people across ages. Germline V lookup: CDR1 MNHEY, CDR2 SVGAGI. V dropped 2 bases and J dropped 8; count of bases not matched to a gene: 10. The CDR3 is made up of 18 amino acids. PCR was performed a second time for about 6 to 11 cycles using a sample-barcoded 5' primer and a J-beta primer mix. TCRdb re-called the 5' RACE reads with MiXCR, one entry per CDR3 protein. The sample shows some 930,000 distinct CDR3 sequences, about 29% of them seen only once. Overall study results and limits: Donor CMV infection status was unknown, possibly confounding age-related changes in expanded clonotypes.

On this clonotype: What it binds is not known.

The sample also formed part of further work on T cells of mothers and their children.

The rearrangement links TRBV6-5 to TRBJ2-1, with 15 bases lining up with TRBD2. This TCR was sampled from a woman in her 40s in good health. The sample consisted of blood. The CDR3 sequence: CASSYPGLAGGINDEQFF. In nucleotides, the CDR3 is TGTGCCAGCAGTTACCCGGGACTAGCGGGGGGAATCAACGATGAGCAGTTCTTC.